One and the same sample provided the 22 T cell receptor beta chains below, sequenced in a study of T-cell memory formation after mild COVID-19. TCRdb recomputed calls from the 5' RACE reads with MiXCR, one row per CDR3 protein. The table has 100,000 to 150,000 distinct CDR3 sequences, about a sixth seen once. Sample: PBMCs or a T cell subset sorted from them (not recorded which). Receptors originate from a man in his late teens or twenties who had mild COVID-19 (a few samples of this study predate the infection). Cell type and time point are not known.

The chain combines TRBV7-2 with TRBJ1-4; tentatively, D is TRBD1 (6 bases). The CDR3 sequence is 15 residues long. V was clipped by 4 bases and J by 6 bases, with 15 bases between them. Germline V CDR1 and CDR2: SGHTA, FQGNSA. The CDR3 here is CASSSFRGSYEKLFF. Written as DNA, the CDR3 is TGTGCCAGCAGCTCCTTCAGGGGCTCTTATGAAAAACTGTTTTTT.

This clonotype was counted a few times. This sequence joins TRBV9 and TRBJ2-1; possibly TRBD1 or TRBD2 for D (5 bases each). The CDR3 has 16 residues. Germline V gene data show CDR1 as SGDLS and CDR2 as YYNGEE. V dropped 0 bases and J dropped 2 bases, with 12 bases sitting between them. In DNA form, the CDR3 reads TGTGCCAGCAGCGTAGCCCTCGGGACCACCTACAATGAGCAGTTCTTC. The encoded protein is CASSVALGTTYNEQFF.

This chain links TRBV6-5 with TRBJ2-2; TRBD1 is a possible D gene (5 bases). Germline CDR1 is MNHEY and CDR2 is SVGAGI. This CDR3 region has 13 residues. V shed 6 bases and J shed 8 bases, with 13 bases lying between them. The CDR3 DNA follows: TGTGCCAGCAGCGTTCATGGGGCGGGGGAGCTGTTTTTT. Protein sequence: CASSVHGAGELFF.

The sample holds a few counts of this clonotype. The chain has TRBV20-1 and TRBJ2-3; TRBD2 might be the D (6 bases). This CDR3 is built from 16 residues. Germline V gives CDR1 DFQATT, CDR2 SNEGSKA (reference sequence). The V gene lost 3 bases and the J gene lost 3 bases, with 19 bases spanning the gap. The CDR3 nucleotides read TGCAGTGCTAGCGGGGGACGGGGCAGAGTAACAGATACGCAGTATTTT. Translation gives CSASGGRGRVTDTQYF.

The gene calls are TRBV6-2 or TRBV6-3 and TRBJ2-2, with 7 bases lining up with TRBD1. V gave up 9 bases and J gave up 7 bases; unmatched junction bases: 14. Germline CDR1 MNHEY, CDR2 SVGEGT. CDR3 length equals 15 residues. The CDR3 region has the DNA TGTGCCAGTAGAAACAGGGGCTTCTCCAGCGGGGAGCTGTTTTTT. As protein: CASRNRGFSSGELFF.

This clonotype was counted only a few times. This chain connects TRBV20-1 to TRBJ1-1; the D gene is possibly TRBD1 (5 bases). Germline loops: CDR1 DFQATT, CDR2 SNEGSKA (reference sequence). V was trimmed by 5 bases and J by 5 bases, leaving 24 bases between them. This CDR3 is 16 amino acids long. Written as DNA, the CDR3 is TGCAGTGCTCCCTACAGGTATGCTATTTCTGGAACTGAAGCTTTCTTT. Encoded protein: CSAPYRYAISGTEAFF.

The chain joins TRBV5-6 to TRBJ1-6; weak D call: TRBD1 (5 bases). Germline V gene data show CDR1 as SGHDT and CDR2 as YYEEEE. V shed 0 bases and J shed 6 bases, with 10 bases lying between them. This CDR3 has 15 amino acids. The CDR3 reads CASSLEPGTNSPLHF. In nucleotides, the CDR3 is TGTGCCAGCAGCTTGGAGCCAGGGACTAATTCACCCCTCCACTTT.

This clonotype was counted between two and nine times. This sequence joins TRBV19 and TRBJ2-7; D gene uncertain. The CDR3 spans 15 residues. The ends were cut back, 2 bases at V and 6 bases at J, with 17 bases in the middle. From germline, CDR1 is LNHDA and CDR2 SQIVND (reference sequence). The CDR3: CASSIPRPLKCEQYV. The CDR3 DNA sequence: TGTGCCAGTAGTATACCCAGGCCGCTAAAGTGCGAGCAGTACGTC.

The V gene is TRBV12-3 or TRBV12-4, the J gene TRBJ1-1; the match to TRBD1 covers 10 bases. V shed 4 bases and J 6 bases; nucleotides not matched to a gene: 5. There are 14 residues in the CDR3. CDR3 sequence: CASSSWTGGPEAFF. Written as DNA, the CDR3 is TGTGCCAGCAGTTCCTGGACAGGGGGTCCTGAAGCTTTCTTT.

The chain is built from TRBV11-2 and TRBJ2-7; D may correspond to TRBD1 or TRBD2 (5 bases each). The CDR3 is 15 residues long. CDR1 is SGHAT and CDR2 is FQNNGV in the germline V gene. V dropped 0 bases and J dropped 4 bases, with 13 bases sitting between them. The DNA for the CDR3 is TGTGCCAGCAGCTTAGAATGGGGGATTGGTTACGAGCAGTACTTC. Amino acids: CASSLEWGIGYEQYF.

V and J are TRBV15 and TRBJ1-1; no clear D gene. V gave up 1 base and J gave up 4 bases, with 10 bases separating them. This CDR3 has 14 residues. Germline CDR1 and CDR2: LNHNV and YYDKDF (reference sequence). In DNA form, the CDR3 reads TGTGCCACCAGCAGAGTTGGGGATCGCACTGAAGCTTTCTTT. Translation gives CATSRVGDRTEAFF.

The V gene is TRBV5-4, the J gene TRBJ2-3; 10 bases fit TRBD2. CDR1 and CDR2 (germline): SGHNT, YYREEE (reference sequence). The J segment lost 4 bases and the V segment lost 2 bases, leaving 4 bases of the junction unmatched. This CDR3 comprises 15 residues. CDR3 amino acids: CASSFPSGGADTQYF. The CDR3 DNA reads as TGTGCCAGCAGCTTTCCGAGCGGGGGGGCAGATACGCAGTATTTT.

This clonotype was picked up a small number of times. The chain is built from TRBV12-3 or TRBV12-4 and TRBJ2-1; a weak D match, TRBD1 (6 bases). Trimming took off 2 bases at V and 7 bases at J, with 15 bases between the two ends. This CDR3 is built from 15 residues. The DNA of the CDR3 is TGTGCCAGCAGTTTACCATGGGGGCAGAAGAATGAGCAGTTCTTC. Residues: CASSLPWGQKNEQFF.

The chain links TRBV5-1 to TRBJ1-2, with D possibly matching TRBD1 (5 bases). Per the germline V gene, CDR1 is SGHRS and CDR2 is YFSETQ. V lost 4 bases to trimming and J lost 6 bases, with 19 bases between them. The CDR3 loop spans 15 amino acids. The CDR3 DNA is TGCGCCAGCAGCCTCATACTAGGGGCCGGAGATGGCTACACCTTC. Translation: CASSLILGAGDGYTF.

This clonotype was found a few times. The chain couples TRBV5-1 to TRBJ2-7; 8 bases map to TRBD1. CDR1 SGHRS and CDR2 YFSETQ come from the germline V gene. This CDR3 region has 14 residues. After removal of 7 bases from V and 7 bases from J, the junction contained 13 bases not matched to a gene. CDR3 residues: CASGDPTGAAEQYF. DNA of the CDR3: TGCGCCAGCGGGGACCCGACAGGGGCAGCGGAGCAGTACTTC. Drawing the rest from reference TRBV5-1 and TRBJ2-7, the complete variable domain is KAGVTQTPRYLIKTRGQQVTLSCSPISGHRSVSWYQQTPGQGLQFLFEYFSETQRNKGNFPGRFSGRQFSNSRSEMNVSTLELGDSALYLCASGDPTGAAEQYFGPGTRLTVT.

This clonotype was detected a few times. The CDR3 region has the DNA TGCGCCAGCAGCTATAGCGGGGGTACAGAGACCCAGTACTTC. It specifies CASSYSGGTETQYF. This rearrangement joins TRBV5-1 to TRBJ2-5, with 9 bases lining up with TRBD2. The germline CDR1 and CDR2 sequences are SGHRS and YFSETQ. Germline trimming cut 3 bases from V and 4 bases from J; bases unmatched to any gene: 4. The CDR3 totals 14 residues.

The genes are TRBV20-1 and TRBJ2-1, with TRBD2 identical over 10 bases. The CDR3 runs to 15 residues. J gave up 0 bases and V 7 bases, and 6 bases lay outside the gene matches. Germline values: CDR1 DFQATT, CDR2 SNEGSKA (reference sequence). The CDR3 nucleotides read TGCAGTGTGGGTAGCGGGGGGTCCTCCTACAATGAGCAGTTCTTC. Translation: CSVGSGGSSYNEQFF.

The chain joins TRBV5-4 to TRBJ2-4; perhaps TRBD2 as D (6 bases). The V gene's germline CDR1 is SGHNT and CDR2 YYREEE (reference sequence). V dropped 3 bases and J dropped 8 bases, with 12 bases sitting between them. The CDR3 runs 13 residues. The CDR3 spells CASSSGGKDIQYF. The CDR3 DNA reads as TGTGCCAGCAGCTCCGGCGGGAAGGACATTCAGTACTTC.

The gene calls are TRBV9 and TRBJ2-7; D might be TRBD1 (6 bases). Germline CDR1 reads SGDLS; CDR2 reads YYNGEE. CDR3 length: 15 amino acids. Trimming removed 0 bases at V and 6 bases at J, with 16 bases between. This chain's CDR3 is CASSVVGRLGAEQYF. As DNA, the CDR3 is TGTGCCAGCAGCGTAGTTGGCCGCCTGGGGGCCGAGCAGTACTTC. The whole variable domain, filled in from reference TRBV9 and TRBJ2-7, reads DSGVTQTPKHLITATGQRVTLRCSPRSGDLSVYWYQQSLDQGLQFLIQYYNGEERAKGNILERFSAQQFPDLHSELNLSSLELGDSALYFCASSVVGRLGAEQYFGPGTRLTVT.

This clonotype came up a few times. V usage is TRBV12-3 or TRBV12-4 and J usage is TRBJ2-3, with D unclear. This CDR3 is built from 12 residues. V was trimmed by 6 bases and J by 2 bases, leaving 6 bases between them. CDR3: CASSRVTDTQYF. Written as DNA, the CDR3 is TGTGCCAGCAGCCGAGTCACAGATACGCAGTATTTT.

The CDR3 nucleotides are TGTGCCAGCAGCTTCCGTGGACAGGGATACACTGAAGCTTTCTTT. Translating gives CASSFRGQGYTEAFF. The rearrangement uses TRBV7-2 and TRBJ1-1; 8 bases are a match to TRBD1. Trimming at V came to 3 bases and at J to 3 bases, leaving 6 bases not matched to a gene. The CDR3 totals 15 residues. Germline V CDR1 and CDR2: SGHTA, FQGNSA. The full variable domain, rest sourced from reference TRBV7-2 and TRBJ1-1, is GAGVSQSPSNKVTEKGKDVELRCDPISGHTALYWYRQSLGQGLEFLIYFQGNSAPDKSGLPSDRFSAERTGGSVSTLTIQRTQQEDSAVYLCASSFRGQGYTEAFFGQGTRLTVV.

This clonotype was seen many times. The rearrangement links TRBV20-1 to TRBJ2-1; possibly TRBD2 for D (5 bases). Germline V gene data show CDR1 as DFQATT and CDR2 as SNEGSKA (reference sequence). This CDR3 spans 12 amino acids. V was shortened by 2 bases and J by 6 bases, with 8 bases between the two germline ends. The CDR3, as DNA: TGCAGTGCTAGACGGGATTTCAATGAGCAGTTCTTC. This translates into CSARRDFNEQFF.